This TCR beta chain was recorded in a study of blood T cell repertoires in COVID-19. Study background: Donors in the United States, Italy and Spain gave samples during acute or convalescent COVID-19. In each case, the material was cDNA or gDNA derived from T cells, B-cell-depleted T cells, or PBMCs.

The table came from immunoSEQ multiplex PCR; TCRdb's copy has only in-frame clones and leaves some out. The sample includes more than 100,000 clones, around 87% seen only once; the top ten take less than 4.5%. The CDR3 runs to 15 residues. CDR1 and CDR2 (germline): SGHDT, YYEEEE. The V and J ends lost 4 bases and 0 bases respectively, with 8 bases between them. The sequenced material came from peripheral blood. The chain recombines TRBV5-6 with TRBJ1-6; D is possibly TRBD1 (5 bases). The receptor's source is a woman aged 55-70 years with acute or convalescent COVID-19. In DNA form, the CDR3 reads TGTGCCAGCAGCGGCAGGGTCTCCTATAATTCACCCCTCCACTTT. Protein: CASSGRVSYNSPLHF.